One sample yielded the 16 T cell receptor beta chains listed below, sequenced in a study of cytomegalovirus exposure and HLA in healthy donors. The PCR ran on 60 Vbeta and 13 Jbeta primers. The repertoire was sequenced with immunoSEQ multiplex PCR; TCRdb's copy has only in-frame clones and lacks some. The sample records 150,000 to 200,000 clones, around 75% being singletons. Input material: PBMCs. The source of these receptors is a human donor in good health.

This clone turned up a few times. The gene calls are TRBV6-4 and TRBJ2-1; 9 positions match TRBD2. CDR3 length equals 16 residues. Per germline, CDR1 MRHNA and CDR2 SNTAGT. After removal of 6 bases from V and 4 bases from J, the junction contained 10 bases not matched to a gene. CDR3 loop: CASSDGKRGDYNEQFF. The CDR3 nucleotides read TGTGCCAGCAGCGACGGGAAGCGGGGGGATTACAATGAGCAGTTCTTC.

The CDR3 reads CASSLRPGQTYQETQYF. The CDR3 nucleotides read TGCGCCAGCAGCCTAAGACCGGGACAGACGTACCAAGAGACCCAGTACTTC. The chain combines TRBV5-1 with TRBJ2-5; 7 positions match TRBD1. J gave up 0 bases and V 4 bases, and 12 bases lay outside the gene matches. CDR3 size: 17 residues. The germline CDR1 and CDR2 sequences are SGHRS and YFSETQ.

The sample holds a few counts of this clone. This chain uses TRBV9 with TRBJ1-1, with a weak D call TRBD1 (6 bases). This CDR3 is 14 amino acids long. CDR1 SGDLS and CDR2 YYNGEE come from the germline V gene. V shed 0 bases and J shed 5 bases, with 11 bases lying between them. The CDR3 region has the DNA TGTGCCAGCAGCGTAGGAGGGGGTTTGACTGAAGCTTTCTTT. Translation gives CASSVGGGLTEAFF.

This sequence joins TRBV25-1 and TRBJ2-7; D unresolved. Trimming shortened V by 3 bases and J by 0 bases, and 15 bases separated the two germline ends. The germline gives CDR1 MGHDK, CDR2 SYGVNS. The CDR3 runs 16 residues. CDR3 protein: CASSDLELSSSYEQYF. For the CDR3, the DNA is TGTGCCAGCAGTGACCTAGAGCTCTCAAGCTCCTACGAGCAGTACTTC.

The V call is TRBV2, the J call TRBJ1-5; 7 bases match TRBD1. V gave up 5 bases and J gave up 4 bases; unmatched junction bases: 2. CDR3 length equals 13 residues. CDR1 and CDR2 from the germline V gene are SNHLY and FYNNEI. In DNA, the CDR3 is TGTGCCAGCAGTCCAGGGGGGAATCAGCCCCAGCATTTT. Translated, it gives CASSPGGNQPQHF.

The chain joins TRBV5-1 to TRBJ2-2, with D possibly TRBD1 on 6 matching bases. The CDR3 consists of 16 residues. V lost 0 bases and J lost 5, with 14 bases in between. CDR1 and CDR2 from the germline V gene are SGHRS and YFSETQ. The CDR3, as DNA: TGCGCCAGCAGCTTGGATTGGGCAGGGGCTACCGGGGAGCTGTTTTTT. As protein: CASSLDWAGATGELFF. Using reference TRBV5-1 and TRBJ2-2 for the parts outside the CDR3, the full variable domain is KAGVTQTPRYLIKTRGQQVTLSCSPISGHRSVSWYQQTPGQGLQFLFEYFSETQRNKGNFPGRFSGRQFSNSRSEMNVSTLELGDSALYLCASSLDWAGATGELFFGEGSRLTVL.

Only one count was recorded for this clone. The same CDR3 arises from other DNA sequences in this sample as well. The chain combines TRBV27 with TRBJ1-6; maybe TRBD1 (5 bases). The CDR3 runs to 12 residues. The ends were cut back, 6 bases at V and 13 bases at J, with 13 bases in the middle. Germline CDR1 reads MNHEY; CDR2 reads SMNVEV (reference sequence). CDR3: CASRQGVAPLHF. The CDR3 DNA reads TGTGCCAGCAGGCAAGGGGTGGCCCCCCTCCACTTT.

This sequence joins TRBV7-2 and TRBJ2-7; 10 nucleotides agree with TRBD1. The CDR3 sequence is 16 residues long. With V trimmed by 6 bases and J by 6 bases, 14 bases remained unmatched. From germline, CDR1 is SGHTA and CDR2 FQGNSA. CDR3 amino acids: CASRLQSGTGVTEQYF. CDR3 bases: TGTGCCAGCAGGCTTCAATCCGGGACAGGGGTGACCGAGCAGTACTTC.

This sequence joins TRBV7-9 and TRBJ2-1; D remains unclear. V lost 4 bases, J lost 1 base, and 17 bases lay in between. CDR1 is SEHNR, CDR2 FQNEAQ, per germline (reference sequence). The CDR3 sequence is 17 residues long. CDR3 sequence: CASSSGVGDRSYNEQFF. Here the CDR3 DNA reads TGTGCCAGCAGCTCAGGCGTGGGCGATCGATCCTACAATGAGCAGTTCTTC.

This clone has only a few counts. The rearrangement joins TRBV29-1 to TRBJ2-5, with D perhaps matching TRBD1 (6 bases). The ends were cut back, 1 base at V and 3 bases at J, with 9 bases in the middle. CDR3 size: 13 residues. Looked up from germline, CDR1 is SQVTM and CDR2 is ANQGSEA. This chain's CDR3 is CSVEARTEETQYF. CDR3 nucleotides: TGCAGCGTTGAAGCCCGGACAGAAGAGACCCAGTACTTC. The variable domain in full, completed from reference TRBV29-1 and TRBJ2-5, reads SAVISQKPSRDICQRGTSLTIQCQVDSQVTMMFWYRQQPGQSLTLIATANQGSEATYESGFVIDKFPISRPNLTFSTLTVSNMSPEDSSIYLCSVEARTEETQYFGPGTRLLVL.

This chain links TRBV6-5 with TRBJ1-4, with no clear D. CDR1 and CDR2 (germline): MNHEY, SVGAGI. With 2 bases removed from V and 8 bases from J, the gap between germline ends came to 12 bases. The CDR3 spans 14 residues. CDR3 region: CASSYLSPGEKLFF. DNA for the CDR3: TGTGCCAGCAGTTACCTTTCCCCGGGGGAAAAACTGTTTTTT.

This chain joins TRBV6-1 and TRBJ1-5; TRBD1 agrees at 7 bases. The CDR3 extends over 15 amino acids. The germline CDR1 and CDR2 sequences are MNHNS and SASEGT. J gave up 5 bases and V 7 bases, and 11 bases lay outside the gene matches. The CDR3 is CASNPLDREYQPQHF. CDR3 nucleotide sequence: TGTGCCAGCAATCCCTTAGACAGGGAGTATCAGCCCCAGCATTTT.

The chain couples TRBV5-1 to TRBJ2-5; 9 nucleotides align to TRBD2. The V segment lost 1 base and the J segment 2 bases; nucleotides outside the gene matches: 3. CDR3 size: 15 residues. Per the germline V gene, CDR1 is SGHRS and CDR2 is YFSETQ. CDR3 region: CASSLPSGAQETQYF. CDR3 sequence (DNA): TGCGCCAGCAGCTTGCCTAGCGGGGCACAAGAGACCCAGTACTTC.

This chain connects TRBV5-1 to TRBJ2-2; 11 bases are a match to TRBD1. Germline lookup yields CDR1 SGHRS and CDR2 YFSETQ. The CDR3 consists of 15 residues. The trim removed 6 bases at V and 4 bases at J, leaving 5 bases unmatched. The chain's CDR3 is CASTGQGAGTGELFF. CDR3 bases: TGCGCCAGCACCGGACAGGGGGCGGGCACCGGGGAGCTGTTTTTT. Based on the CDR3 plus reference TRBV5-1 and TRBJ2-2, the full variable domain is KAGVTQTPRYLIKTRGQQVTLSCSPISGHRSVSWYQQTPGQGLQFLFEYFSETQRNKGNFPGRFSGRQFSNSRSEMNVSTLELGDSALYLCASTGQGAGTGELFFGEGSRLTVL.

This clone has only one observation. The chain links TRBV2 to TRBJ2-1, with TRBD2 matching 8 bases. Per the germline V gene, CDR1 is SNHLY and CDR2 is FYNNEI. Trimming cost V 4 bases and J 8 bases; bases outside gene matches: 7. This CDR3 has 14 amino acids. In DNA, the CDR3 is TGTGCCAGCAGTGGGGCGGGGGGTCGTGATGAGCAGTTCTTC. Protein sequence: CASSGAGGRDEQFF.

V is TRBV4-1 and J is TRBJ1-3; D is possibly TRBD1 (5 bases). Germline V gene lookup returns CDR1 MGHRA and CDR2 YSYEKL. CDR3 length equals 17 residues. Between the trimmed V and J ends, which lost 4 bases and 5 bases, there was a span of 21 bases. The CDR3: CASSRQGGVGLRNTIYF. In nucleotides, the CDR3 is TGCGCCAGCAGCCGTCAGGGCGGCGTGGGCTTAAGAAACACCATATATTTT.